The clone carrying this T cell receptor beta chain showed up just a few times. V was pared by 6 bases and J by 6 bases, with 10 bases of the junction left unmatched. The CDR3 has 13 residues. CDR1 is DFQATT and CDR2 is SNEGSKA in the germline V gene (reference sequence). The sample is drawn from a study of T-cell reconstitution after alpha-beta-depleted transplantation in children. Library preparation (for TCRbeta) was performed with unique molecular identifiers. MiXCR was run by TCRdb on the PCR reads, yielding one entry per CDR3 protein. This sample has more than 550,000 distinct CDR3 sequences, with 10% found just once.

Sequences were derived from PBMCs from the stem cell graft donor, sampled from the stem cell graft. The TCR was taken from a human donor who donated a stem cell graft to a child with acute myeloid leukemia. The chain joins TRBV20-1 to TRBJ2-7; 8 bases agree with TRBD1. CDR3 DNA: TGCAGTGCCCTAGGACAGGGCGTTATCGAGCAGTACTTC. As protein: CSALGQGVIEQYF.